This T cell receptor beta chain comes out of a study of T cell repertoires in cytomegalovirus infection. About the research overall: Carrying CMV and the relevant HLA type showed in public TCR beta signatures.

TCRdb reprocessed the reads via MiXCR and lists one record per CDR3 protein. Altogether roughly 300,000 distinct CDR3 sequences are present, around a tenth being singletons, with the ten largest covering around 4.1%. This clonotype was recorded many times. What it binds is not known. Germline CDR1 and CDR2: SGHTA and FQGTGA. This CDR3 is 17 amino acids long. Losses at the gene ends were 2 bases for V and 1 base for J; bases not matched to a gene: 5. General study findings and limits: In two of eight donors, the top clonotype was HLA-C-restricted CMV-specific. There were carriers of CMV plus the relevant HLA, and cumulative public TCR beta family frequency identified them.

The receptor comes from a human donor in good health (CMV status not recorded). Some clones in this sample may be carry-over from other donors' samples. Material: PBMCs. This sequence joins TRBV7-3 and TRBJ2-1; 10 bases align to TRBD2. Here the CDR3 reads CASSLLSSGGSYNEQFF. The CDR3 region has the DNA TGTGCCAGCAGCTTACTTTCTAGCGGGGGATCCTACAATGAGCAGTTCTTC.